These T cell receptor beta chains were read from a single sample in a study of OX40 agonist ivuxolimab in advanced cancers. Sequencing used immunoSEQ multiplex PCR; TCRdb keeps in-frame clones, though not all of them. This sample has 80,000 to 95,000 clones, with around 92% found just once. The specimen was CD4+ or CD8+ T cells sorted from blood, collected in a trial of the OX40 agonist ivuxolimab. The receptors derive from an adult with an advanced solid tumor such as melanoma, head and neck, liver or kidney cancer. CDR3s include the opening cysteine and the closing phenylalanine or tryptophan. Fields, in order: J gene, D gene, clone size, V gene, CDR3 DNA, CDR3 protein. A D gene is named only where the DNA matches it firmly. Clone size appears in some rows only: once, few, many, or a class for an expanded clone.

>TRBJ2-3|-|-|TRBV7-9
TGTGCCAGCAGCCCGACGTCCGTCACAGATACGCAGTATTTT
CASSPTSVTDTQYF
>TRBJ2-6|-|-|TRBV18
TGTGCCAGCTCACCAATCCCGGGTCTCTCTGGGGCCAACGTCCTGACTTTC
CASSPIPGLSGANVLTF
>TRBJ1-6|-|-|TRBV7-6
TGTGCCAGCAGCCCGCATGAGAGGGACTCCTATAATTCACCCCTCCACTTT
CASSPHERDSYNSPLHF
>TRBJ1-2|-|-|TRBV7-2
TGTGCCAGCAGCTTAAGGGGCAACTATGGCTACACCTTC
CASSLRGNYGYTF
>TRBJ1-6|TRBD1|-|TRBV2
TGTGCCAGCAGACAGGGGACCCAGATAGCTCCCCTCCACTTT
CASRQGTQIAPLHF
>TRBJ1-2|TRBD1|-|TRBV10-3
TGTGCCATCAGTCCGGGACAGGGGGATGGCTACACCTTC
CAISPGQGDGYTF
>TRBJ1-2|-|once|TRBV11-3
TGTGCCAGCAGCTCAGGACTCTCAGCTAACTATGGCTACACCTTC
CASSSGLSANYGYTF
>TRBJ2-2|-|-|TRBV6-5
TGTGCCAGCAGGGGCACCGGGGAGCTGTTTTTT
CASRGTGELFF
>TRBJ2-7|-|-|TRBV5-4
TGTGCCAGCAGCTTTAGGGGTTACGAGCAGTACTTC
CASSFRGYEQYF
>TRBJ1-3|-|-|TRBV30
TGTGCCTGGAGTGTAAAAGGCCGGAGCTCTGGAAACACCATATATTTT
CAWSVKGRSSGNTIYF
>TRBJ2-7|-|-|TRBV7-9
TGTGCCAGCAGCTTGGGGACTCTTAGCTCCTACGAGCAGTACTTC
CASSLGTLSSYEQYF
>TRBJ1-5|-|once|TRBV16
TGTGCCAGCAGCCAATTTTTGGGTCAGCCCCAGCATTTT
CASSQFLGQPQHF
>TRBJ2-7|-|-|TRBV18
TGTGCCAGCTCACCTGAGGCATCCTCCTACGAGCAGTACTTC
CASSPEASSYEQYF
>TRBJ1-1|-|-|TRBV28
TGTGCCAGCAGTCCCCCTGGGGGGGGGTACACTGAAGCTTTCTTT
CASSPPGGGYTEAFF
>TRBJ2-5|TRBD2|-|TRBV19
TGTGCCAGTAGTATCCCGGGGGGAGAGACCCAGTACTTC
CASSIPGGETQYF
>TRBJ2-7|-|-|TRBV6-5
TGTGCCAGCACAAAATCAGGCTACGAGCAGTACTTC
CASTKSGYEQYF
>TRBJ1-1|-|few|TRBV6-5
TGTGCCAGCAGCCGTGGGAGCACTGAAGCTTTCTTT
CASSRGSTEAFF
>TRBJ1-2|-|-|TRBV5-1
TGCGCCAGCAGCTTCTCAGGGTGGGGCTACACCTTC
CASSFSGWGYTF
>TRBJ1-4|TRBD1|-|TRBV6-5
TGTGCCAGCAGCGACTCGACAGGGGCTAATGAAAAACTGTTTTTT
CASSDSTGANEKLFF
>TRBJ2-3|TRBD1|-|TRBV7-9
TGTGCCAGCAGCTTAAGGGGGCAGATAAGCACAGATACGCAGTATTTT
CASSLRGQISTDTQYF
>TRBJ1-2|-|-|TRBV2
TGTGCCATTTCTCGGGACCAGGGGTCCTATGGCTACACCTTC
CAISRDQGSYGYTF
>TRBJ1-2|TRBD1|-|TRBV27
TGTGCCAGCAGTAAGGGACAGGCCTTCTATGGCTACACCTTC
CASSKGQAFYGYTF
>TRBJ2-1|TRBD2|-|TRBV14
TGTGCCAGCAGCCAAGGGGGGACTAGCGGGAGCGGCCGAGGGGAGCAGTTCTTC
CASSQGGTSGSGRGEQFF
>TRBJ1-1|-|-|TRBV18
TGTGCCAGCTCTTACAGCGAGGGTGAAGCTTTCTTT
CASSYSEGEAFF
>TRBJ2-7|TRBD1|-|TRBV18
TGTGCCAGCTCACCTCGAGGGACAGGGGGGTACGAGCAGTACTTC
CASSPRGTGGYEQYF
>TRBJ1-1|-|-|TRBV5-1
TGCGCCAGCAGTTACGGCCGGAACACTGAAGCTTTCTTT
CASSYGRNTEAFF
>TRBJ2-2|-|-|TRBV4-2
TGTGCCAGCAGCCAAGATAGTAACAGGGCGAACACCGGGGAGCTGTTTTTT
CASSQDSNRANTGELFF
>TRBJ2-7|TRBD1|-|TRBV7-9
TGTGCCAGCAGCTTGACCCTGACAGGGGGCTTACCCTACGAGCAGTACTTC
CASSLTLTGGLPYEQYF
>TRBJ1-5|TRBD1|-|TRBV6-7
TGTGCCAGCAGTTACCCGAAGGGACAGACGGGCAATCAGCCCCAGCATTTT
CASSYPKGQTGNQPQHF
>TRBJ2-1|TRBD1|few|TRBV18
TGTGCCAGCTCACCCCCGGGACAGGGGGCCTACAATGAGCAGTTCTTC
CASSPPGQGAYNEQFF
>TRBJ2-2|-|-|TRBV12-5
TGTGCTAGTGGTTCCTCCGGGGGGCACGCCGGGGAGCTGTTTTTT
CASGSSGGHAGELFF
>TRBJ2-1|TRBD2|-|TRBV5-5
TGTGCCAGCAGCGAGGGACTAGCGGGGAAATGGCATGAGCAGTTCTTC
CASSEGLAGKWHEQFF
>TRBJ2-1|-|-|TRBV10-3
TGTGCCATCAGTGGATACAATGAGCAGTTCTTC
CAISGYNEQFF
>TRBJ1-2|-|-|TRBV5-1
TGCGCCAGCAGCTTGGATGGAGGTGTCTATGGCTACACCTTC
CASSLDGGVYGYTF
>TRBJ1-2|-|-|TRBV19
TGTGCCAGTAGTATCCGGGACAACTATGGCTACACCTTC
CASSIRDNYGYTF
>TRBJ2-2|TRBD2|once|TRBV19
TGTGCCAGTACCCTCCCTGGGCTAGCGGGTAACACCGGGGAGCTGTTTTTT
CASTLPGLAGNTGELFF
>TRBJ1-1|-|-|TRBV9
TGTGCCAGCAGCGTAGGGGGGGTGAACACTGAAGCTTTCTTT
CASSVGGVNTEAFF
>TRBJ2-7|-|-|TRBV6-5
TGTGCCAGCAGGTATCGAGCTTACGAGCAGTACTTC
CASRYRAYEQYF
>TRBJ1-1|-|-|TRBV11-3
TGTGCCAGCAGCAAGCGAGGGAACACTGAAGCTTTCTTT
CASSKRGNTEAFF
>TRBJ1-2|-|few|TRBV28
TGTGCCAGCAGCTCCGGGCCACTTGGCTACACCTTC
CASSSGPLGYTF
>TRBJ2-1|-|-|TRBV6-6
TGTGCCAGCAGTTACTCGTCGGAGGGTGAGCAGTTCTTC
CASSYSSEGEQFF
>TRBJ2-1|-|-|TRBV11-2
TGTGCCAGCAGGTCTCCCCGGGAGAGCTCCTACAATGAGCAGTTCTTC
CASRSPRESSYNEQFF